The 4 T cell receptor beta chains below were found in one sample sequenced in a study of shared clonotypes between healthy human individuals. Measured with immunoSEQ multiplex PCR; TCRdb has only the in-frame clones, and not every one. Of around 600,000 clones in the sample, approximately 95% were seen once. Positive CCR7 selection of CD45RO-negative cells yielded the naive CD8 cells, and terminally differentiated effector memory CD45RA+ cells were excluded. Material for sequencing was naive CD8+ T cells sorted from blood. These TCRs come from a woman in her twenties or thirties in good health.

The CDR3 DNA reads TGTGCCAGCTCACCACCCTCACGGCAGTTAGAAGAGACCCAGTACTTC. This translates into CASSPPSRQLEETQYF. This chain joins TRBV18 and TRBJ2-5; D is unclear. The germline CDR1 and CDR2 sequences are KGHSH and LQKENI. V gave up 0 bases and J gave up 3 bases, with 14 bases separating them. CDR3 size: 16 residues.

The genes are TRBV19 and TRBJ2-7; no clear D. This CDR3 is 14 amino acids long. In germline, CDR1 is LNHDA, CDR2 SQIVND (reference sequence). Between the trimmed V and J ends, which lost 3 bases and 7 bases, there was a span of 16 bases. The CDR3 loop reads CASSILHRAGEQYF. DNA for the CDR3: TGTGCCAGTAGTATTCTGCACAGAGCAGGTGAGCAGTACTTC.

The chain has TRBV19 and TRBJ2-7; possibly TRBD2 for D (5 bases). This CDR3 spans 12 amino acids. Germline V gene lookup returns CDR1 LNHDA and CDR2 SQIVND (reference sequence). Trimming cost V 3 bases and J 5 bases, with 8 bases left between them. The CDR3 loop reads CASSIYGDEQYF. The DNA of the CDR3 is TGTGCCAGTAGTATTTACGGGGACGAGCAGTACTTC.

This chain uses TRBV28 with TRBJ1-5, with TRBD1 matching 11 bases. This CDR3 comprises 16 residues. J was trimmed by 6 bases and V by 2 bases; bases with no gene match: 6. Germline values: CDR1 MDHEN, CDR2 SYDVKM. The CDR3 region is CASSLGQGASGQPQHF. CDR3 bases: TGTGCCAGCAGTTTAGGACAGGGGGCGTCGGGTCAGCCCCAGCATTTT.